This TCR beta chain was sequenced during a study of T cells in Graves' hyperthyroidism and ophthalmopathy. Study summary: Initial diagnosis, before any treatment, was when peripheral blood was collected. Broader study findings: Most expanded thyroid clonotypes above 0.001 recurred in blood.

Patients between 18 and 65 years old had hyperthyroidism, newly diagnosed and lasting under 2 months. Used for diagnoses were clinical symptoms, serum thyroxine and TRAb, thyroid ultrasound and orbital computed tomography. V lost 5 bases, J lost 3 bases, and 6 bases stayed unmatched. Germline V lookup: CDR1 SGHTA, CDR2 FQGNSA. The CDR3 length is 14 residues. Amplified TCR beta CDR3 regions came from RNA transcripts. RT-PCR in the first round (using the HTBI primer set) targeted the TCR CDR3. TCRdb recomputed calls from the multiplex PCR reads with MiXCR, one row per CDR3 protein. Counted here are hundreds of thousands of distinct CDR3 sequences, over 35% occurring once; the ten biggest clones make up approximately 8.7%. On this clonotype: Its antigen is not identified.

This TCR was sampled from a man aged 18-30 years with Graves' hyperthyroidism. The sequencing input was blood. The chain is built from TRBV7-2 and TRBJ2-7; the match to TRBD2 covers 8 bases. The CDR3: CASSAYSGVYEQYF. DNA of the CDR3: TGTGCCAGCAGCGCCTATAGCGGGGTCTACGAGCAGTACTTC.